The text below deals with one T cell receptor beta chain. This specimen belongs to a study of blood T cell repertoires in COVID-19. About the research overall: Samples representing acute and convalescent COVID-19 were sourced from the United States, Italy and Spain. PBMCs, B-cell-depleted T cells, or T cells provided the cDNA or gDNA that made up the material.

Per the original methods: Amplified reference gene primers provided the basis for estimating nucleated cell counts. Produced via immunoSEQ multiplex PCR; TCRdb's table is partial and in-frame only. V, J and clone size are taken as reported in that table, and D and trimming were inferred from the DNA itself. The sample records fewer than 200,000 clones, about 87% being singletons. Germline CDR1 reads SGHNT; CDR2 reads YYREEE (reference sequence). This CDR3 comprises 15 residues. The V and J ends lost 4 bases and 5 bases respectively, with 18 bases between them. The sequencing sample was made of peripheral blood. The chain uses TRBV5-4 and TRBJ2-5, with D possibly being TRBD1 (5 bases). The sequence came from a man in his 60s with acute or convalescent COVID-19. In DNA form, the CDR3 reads TGTGCCAGCAGCCCGCAAGGGCAGGGCCACGAGACCCAGTACTTC. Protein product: CASSPQGQGHETQYF.